This T cell receptor (beta chain) was captured in a study of post-analysis software for immune sequencing data. Turning to the study itself: Disease courses included relapsing-remitting, secondary progressive and progressive-relapsing multiple sclerosis.

J lost 0 bases, V lost 5 bases, and 22 bases had no gene match. CDR3 size: 21 residues. The germline gives CDR1 ENHRY, CDR2 SYGVKD. Unique molecular identifiers were present in the TCR beta cDNA libraries. Input of roughly 0.95 to 10 million T cells yielded around 460,000 cDNA molecules. From the PCR reads, TCRdb called clonotypes with MiXCR, one entry per CDR3 protein. This table holds around 710,000 distinct CDR3 sequences, about 43% found once. A few counts support this clonotype. Its antigen is not identified. Study-wide results and limits: In patients, four to six TRBV segments were more frequent than in controls, with TRBV5-6, TRBV5-1 and TRBV20-1 among them. Normalized Chao1 diversity was significantly lower in multiple sclerosis patients than in controls.

J is TRBJ1-1 and V is TRBV10-3; 9 nucleotides match TRBD1. The sequencing input was blood. The receptor comes from a girl between 10 and 17 years old with multiple sclerosis. The CDR3 DNA follows: TGTGCCATCAGTCTACTGGACAGGGGACCCCCCACTAATAGACTGAACACTGAAGCTTTCTTT. Its protein is CAISLLDRGPPTNRLNTEAFF.